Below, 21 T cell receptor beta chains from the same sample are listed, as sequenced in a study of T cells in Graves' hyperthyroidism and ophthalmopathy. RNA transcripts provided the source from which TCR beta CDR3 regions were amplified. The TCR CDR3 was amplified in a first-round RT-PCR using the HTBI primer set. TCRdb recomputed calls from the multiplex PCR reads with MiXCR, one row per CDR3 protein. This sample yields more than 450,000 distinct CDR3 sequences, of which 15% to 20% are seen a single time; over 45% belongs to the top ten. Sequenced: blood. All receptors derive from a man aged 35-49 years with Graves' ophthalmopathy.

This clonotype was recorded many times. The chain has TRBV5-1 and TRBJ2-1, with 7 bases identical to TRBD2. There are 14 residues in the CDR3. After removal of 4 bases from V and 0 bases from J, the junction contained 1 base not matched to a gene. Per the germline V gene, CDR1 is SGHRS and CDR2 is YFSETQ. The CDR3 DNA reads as TGCGCCAGCAGCCCGGGGGGCTCCTACAATGAGCAGTTCTTC. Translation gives CASSPGGSYNEQFF.

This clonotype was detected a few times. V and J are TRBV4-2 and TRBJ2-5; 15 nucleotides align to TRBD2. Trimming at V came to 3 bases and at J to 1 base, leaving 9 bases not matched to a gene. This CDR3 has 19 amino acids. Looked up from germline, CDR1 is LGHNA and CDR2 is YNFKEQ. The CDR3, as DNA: TGTGCCAGCAGCCAGGGACTAGCGGGGGGCCCGACCCGCCAAGAGACCCAGTACTTC. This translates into CASSQGLAGGPTRQETQYF.

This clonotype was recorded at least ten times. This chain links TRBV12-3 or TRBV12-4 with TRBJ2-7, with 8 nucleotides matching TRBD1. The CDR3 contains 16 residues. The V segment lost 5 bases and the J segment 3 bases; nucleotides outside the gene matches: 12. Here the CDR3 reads CASSLPPGQEFYEQYF. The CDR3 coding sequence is TGTGCCAGCAGTCTTCCCCCGGGACAGGAGTTCTACGAGCAGTACTTC.

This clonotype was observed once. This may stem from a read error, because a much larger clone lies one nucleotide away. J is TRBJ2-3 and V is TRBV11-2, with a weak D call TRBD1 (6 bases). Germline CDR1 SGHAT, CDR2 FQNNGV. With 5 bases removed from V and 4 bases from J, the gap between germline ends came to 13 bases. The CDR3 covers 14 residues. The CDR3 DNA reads TGTGCCAGCAGCCCGGGACACCGCGCAGATACGCAGTATTTT. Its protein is CASSPGHRADTQYF.

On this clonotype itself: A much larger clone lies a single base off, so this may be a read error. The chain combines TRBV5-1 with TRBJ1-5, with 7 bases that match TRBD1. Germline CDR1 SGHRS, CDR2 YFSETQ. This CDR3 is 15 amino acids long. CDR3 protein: CAGSLGGQNNQPQHF. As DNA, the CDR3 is TGCGCCGGCAGCTTGGGGGGACAGAACAATCAGCCCCAGCATTTT.

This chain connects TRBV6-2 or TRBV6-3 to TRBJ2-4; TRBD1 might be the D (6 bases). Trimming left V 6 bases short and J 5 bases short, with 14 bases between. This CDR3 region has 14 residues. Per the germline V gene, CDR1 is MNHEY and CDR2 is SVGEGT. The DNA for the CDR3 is TGTGCCAGCAGACGCGCCGGGACACAAAACATTCAGTACTTC. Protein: CASRRAGTQNIQYF.

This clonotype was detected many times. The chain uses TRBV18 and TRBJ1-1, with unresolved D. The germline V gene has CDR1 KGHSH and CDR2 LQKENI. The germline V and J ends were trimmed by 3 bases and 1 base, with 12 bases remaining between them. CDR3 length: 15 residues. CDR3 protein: CASSPPGRKNTEAFF. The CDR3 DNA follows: TGTGCCAGCTCACCCCCGGGGAGAAAGAACACTGAAGCTTTCTTT.

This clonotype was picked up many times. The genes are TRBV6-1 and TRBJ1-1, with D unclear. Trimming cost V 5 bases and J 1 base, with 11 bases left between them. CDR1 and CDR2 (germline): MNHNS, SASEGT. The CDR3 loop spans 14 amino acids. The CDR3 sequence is CASSMAISNTEAFF. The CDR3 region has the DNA TGTGCCAGCAGTATGGCGATCTCGAACACTGAAGCTTTCTTT.

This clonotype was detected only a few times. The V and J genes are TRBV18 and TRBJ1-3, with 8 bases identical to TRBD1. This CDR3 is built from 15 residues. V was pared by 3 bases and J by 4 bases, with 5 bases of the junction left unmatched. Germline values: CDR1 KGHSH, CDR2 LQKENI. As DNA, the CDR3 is TGTGCCAGCTCACCCCTGGACAGGGCCGGAAACACCATATATTTT. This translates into CASSPLDRAGNTIYF.

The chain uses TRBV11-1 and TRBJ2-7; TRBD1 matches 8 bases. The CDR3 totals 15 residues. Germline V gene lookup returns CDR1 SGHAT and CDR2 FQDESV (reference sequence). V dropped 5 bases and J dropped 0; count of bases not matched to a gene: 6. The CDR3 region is CASSVRDRPSYEQYF. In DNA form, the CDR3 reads TGTGCCAGCAGCGTCCGGGACAGGCCCTCCTACGAGCAGTACTTC.

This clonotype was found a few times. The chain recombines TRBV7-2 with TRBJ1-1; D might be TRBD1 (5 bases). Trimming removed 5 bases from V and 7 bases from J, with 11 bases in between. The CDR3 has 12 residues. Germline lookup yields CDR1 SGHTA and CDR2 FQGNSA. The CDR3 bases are TGTGCCAGCAGCCAAAGTAGGGGTGAAGCTTTCTTT. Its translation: CASSQSRGEAFF.

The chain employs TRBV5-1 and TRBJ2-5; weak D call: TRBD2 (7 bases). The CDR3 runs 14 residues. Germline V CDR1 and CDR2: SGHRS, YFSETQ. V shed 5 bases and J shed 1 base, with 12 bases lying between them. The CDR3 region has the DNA TGCGCCAGCAGGTCGGGGGGCGGCCAAGAGACCCAGTACTTC. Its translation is CASRSGGGQETQYF.

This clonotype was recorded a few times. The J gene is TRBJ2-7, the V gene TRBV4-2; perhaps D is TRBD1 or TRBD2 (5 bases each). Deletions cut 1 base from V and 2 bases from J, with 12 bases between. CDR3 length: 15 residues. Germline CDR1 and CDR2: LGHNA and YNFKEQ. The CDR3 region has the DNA TGTGCCAGCAGCCAAGTAATAGGGGACCCCTACGAGCAGTACTTC. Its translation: CASSQVIGDPYEQYF.

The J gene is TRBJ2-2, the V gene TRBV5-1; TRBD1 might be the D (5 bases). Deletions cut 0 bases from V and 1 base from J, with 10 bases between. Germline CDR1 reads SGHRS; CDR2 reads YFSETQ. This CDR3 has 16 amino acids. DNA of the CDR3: TGCGCCAGCAGCTTGGGCCTAGGACAGAACACCGGGGAGCTGTTTTTT. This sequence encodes CASSLGLGQNTGELFF.

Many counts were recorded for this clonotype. The CDR3 region has the DNA TGTGCCAGCAGGGACAGCGCGATTTCCTACGAGCAGTACTTC. Encoded protein: CASRDSAISYEQYF. The chain combines TRBV6-1 with TRBJ2-7, with a tentative D call TRBD1 (6 bases). Trimming took off 6 bases at V and 1 base at J, with 13 bases between the two ends. This CDR3 contains 14 residues. Per the germline V gene, CDR1 is MNHNS and CDR2 is SASEGT.

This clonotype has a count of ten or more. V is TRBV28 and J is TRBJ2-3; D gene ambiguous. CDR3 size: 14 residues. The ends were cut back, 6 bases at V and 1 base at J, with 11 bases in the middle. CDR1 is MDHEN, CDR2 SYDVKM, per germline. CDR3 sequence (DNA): TGTGCCAGCAGGTCCGCTGGGGGCACAGATACGCAGTATTTT. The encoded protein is CASRSAGGTDTQYF.

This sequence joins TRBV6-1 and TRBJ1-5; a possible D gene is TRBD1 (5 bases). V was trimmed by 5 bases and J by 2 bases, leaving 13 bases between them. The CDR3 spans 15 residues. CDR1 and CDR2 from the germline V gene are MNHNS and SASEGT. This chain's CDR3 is CASSPSGQGNQPQHF. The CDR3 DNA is TGTGCCAGCAGTCCATCCGGACAAGGCAATCAGCCCCAGCATTTT.

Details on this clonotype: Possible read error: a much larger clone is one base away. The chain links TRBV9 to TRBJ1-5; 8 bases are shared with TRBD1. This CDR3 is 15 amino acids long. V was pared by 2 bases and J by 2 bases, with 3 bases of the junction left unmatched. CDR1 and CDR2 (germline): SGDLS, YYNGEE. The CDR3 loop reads CASSVGQEGNQPQHF. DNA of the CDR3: TGTGCCAGCAGCGTGGGACAGGAGGGCAATCAGCCCCAGCATTTT.

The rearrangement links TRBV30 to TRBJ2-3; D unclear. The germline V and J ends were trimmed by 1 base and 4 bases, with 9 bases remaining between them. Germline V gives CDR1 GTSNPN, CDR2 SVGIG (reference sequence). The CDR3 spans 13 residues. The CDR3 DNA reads TGTGCCTGGAGTGGTAGTCGGGCAGATACGCAGTATTTT. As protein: CAWSGSRADTQYF.

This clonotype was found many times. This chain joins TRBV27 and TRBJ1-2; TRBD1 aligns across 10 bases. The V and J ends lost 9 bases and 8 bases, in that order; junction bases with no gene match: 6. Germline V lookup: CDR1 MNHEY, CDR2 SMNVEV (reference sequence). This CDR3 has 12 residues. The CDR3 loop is CASWGTGDGYTF. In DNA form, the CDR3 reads TGTGCCAGTTGGGGGACAGGGGACGGCTACACCTTC.

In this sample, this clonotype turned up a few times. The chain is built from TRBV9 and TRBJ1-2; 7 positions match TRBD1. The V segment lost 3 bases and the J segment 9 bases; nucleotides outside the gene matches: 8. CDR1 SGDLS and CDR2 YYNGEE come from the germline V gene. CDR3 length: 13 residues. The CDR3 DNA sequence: TGTGCCAGCAGCGGGGGGACAGCGCTTCGCTACACCTTC. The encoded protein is CASSGGTALRYTF.